Sequencing of this TCR beta chain was carried out in a study of cytomegalovirus exposure and HLA in healthy donors. Study results and caveats: Being indistinguishable, some V segments were excluded, TRBV6-2 and TRBV6-3 among them. Trimming of TCR beta V- and J-genes showed a link, identified in a later analysis, to a missense DCLRE1C variant. A later analysis reportedly found that, within productive TCRs, an Asian-associated ancestry cluster had fewer N-insertions than the mean observed across the roughly 610 donors.

Turning to this clone: Its antigen is unidentified.

This CDR3 has 15 residues. J gave up 4 bases and V 4 bases, and 10 bases lay outside the gene matches. Germline CDR1 is SGHRS and CDR2 is YFSETQ. The PCR made use of 60 Vbeta and 13 Jbeta primers. As handled by the study authors: Unique TCR beta chains numbered roughly 84 million in a later analysis, with around 10 million shared. Generated by immunoSEQ multiplex PCR, the TCRdb table keeps only in-frame clones and is missing some. The DNA gave D and trimming, while V, J and clone size come from that table. The sample lists about 210,000 clones, about four fifths occurring once. The source is a man aged 40-55 years in good health and CMV-seropositive. The chain couples TRBV5-1 to TRBJ2-5; TRBD1 matches 7 bases. The sample taken for sequencing was PBMCs. The CDR3 loop reads CASSLTLTGTETQYF. As DNA, the CDR3 is TGCGCCAGCAGCCTAACCCTGACAGGGACAGAGACCCAGTACTTC.